What follows are 15 T cell receptor beta chains derived from one specimen sequenced in a study of T cell responses to AZD1222 COVID-19 vaccine. Some clones are missing from TCRdb's copy, which holds only in-frame ones; the method was immunoSEQ multiplex PCR. The sample carries about 110,000 clones, about 89% recorded once. The sample consisted of peripheral blood, taken on day 0 of AZD1222 vaccination. These receptors were taken from an adult in good health.

The CDR3 DNA is TGTGCCAGCAGCAAAAAGGGGGGGGACAGACGATCTAACTATGGCTACACCTTC. Its protein product is CASSKKGGDRRSNYGYTF. The V call is TRBV21-1, the J call TRBJ1-2. TRBV21-1 constitutes a pseudogene. The CDR3 contains 18 residues.

This clone has a handful of counts. The chain has TRBV6-5 and TRBJ2-2; 7 bases are a match to TRBD1. V lost 8 bases to trimming and J lost 3 bases; unmatched junction nucleotides: 3. The CDR3 contains 13 residues. Germline V CDR1 and CDR2: MNHEY, SVGAGI. The CDR3 DNA reads TGTGCCAGCGGACAGGCACACACCGGGGAGCTGTTTTTT. It translates to CASGQAHTGELFF.

V usage is TRBV5-6 and J usage is TRBJ1-4; the match to TRBD1 covers 9 bases. Germline V gives CDR1 SGHDT, CDR2 YYEEEE. This CDR3 contains 15 residues. Trimming took 0 bases from V and 8 from J; bases not matched to a gene: 5. The CDR3, as DNA: TGTGCCAGCAGCTTGGGAGGACAGGGGTGGGAAAAACTGTTTTTT. Translated: CASSLGGQGWEKLFF.

This clone is medium-sized by share. This sample also contains other DNA sequences that code for the same CDR3. The J gene is TRBJ2-1, the V gene TRBV19, with 10 nucleotides matching TRBD1. The V gene end was trimmed by 4 bases and the J gene end by 8 bases; junction bases not matched to a gene: 8. The length of the CDR3 is 15 residues. CDR1 is LNHDA, CDR2 SQIVND, per germline (reference sequence). Here the CDR3 DNA reads TGTGCCAGTAGTACCTTAGGACAGGGGGTTCATGAGCAGTTCTTC. Residues: CASSTLGQGVHEQFF. The entire variable domain, with the rest obtained from reference TRBV19 and TRBJ2-1, is as follows: DGGITQSPKYLFRKEGQNVTLSCEQNLNHDAMYWYRQDPGQGLRLIYYSQIVNDFQKGDIAEGYSVSREKKESFPLTVTSAQKNPTAFYLCASSTLGQGVHEQFFGPGTRLTVL.

The chain employs TRBV12-3 or TRBV12-4 and TRBJ2-1, with D hard to call. The CDR3 is 13 residues long. Trimming took 5 bases from V and 4 from J, leaving 9 bases between them. Written as DNA, the CDR3 is TGTGCCAGCAGTCTATTTGGTTACAATGAGCAGTTCTTC. Protein product: CASSLFGYNEQFF.

DNA for the CDR3: TGTGCCAGCAGCCAAGGGGACCGACCCTACGAGCAGTACTTC. The encoded protein is CASSQGDRPYEQYF. The rearrangement joins TRBV3-1 (or the pseudogene TRBV3-2) to TRBJ2-7, with D tentatively TRBD1 or TRBD2 (5 bases each). In germline, CDR1 is LGHDT, CDR2 YNNKEL (reference sequence). This CDR3 is 14 amino acids long. The ends were cut back, 1 base at V and 2 bases at J, with 9 bases in the middle.

This chain connects TRBV29-1 to TRBJ1-1; the match to TRBD1 covers 7 bases. CDR1 and CDR2 from the germline V gene are SQVTM and ANQGSEA. This CDR3 region has 14 residues. After removal of 3 bases from V and 0 bases from J, the junction contained 4 bases not matched to a gene. The CDR3, as DNA: TGCAGCGTTGATCGGGGACAGTTGAACACTGAAGCTTTCTTT. Amino acids: CSVDRGQLNTEAFF.

V and J are TRBV18 and TRBJ2-1; 12 bases map to TRBD1. V shed 0 bases and J 7 bases; nucleotides not matched to a gene: 4. Germline V gene lookup returns CDR1 KGHSH and CDR2 LQKENI. The CDR3 is made up of 16 amino acids. CDR3 DNA: TGTGCCAGCTCACCACCGGGGACAGGGGGCAAAAATGAGCAGTTCTTC. Amino acid sequence: CASSPPGTGGKNEQFF.

This clone was recorded only once. The chain couples TRBV28 to TRBJ2-7; unclear D gene. Trimming took 5 bases from V and 6 from J, leaving 11 bases between them. The CDR3 runs 12 residues. CDR1 MDHEN and CDR2 SYDVKM come from the germline V gene. The CDR3, as DNA: TGTGCCAGCAGTCTGGTCCAGGCCGAGCAGTACTTC. Amino acids: CASSLVQAEQYF.

CDR3 DNA: TGCGCCAGCTCCAGGGGCCGGTGGACCGGGGAGCTGTTTTTT. It is translated as CASSRGRWTGELFF. The V call is TRBV4-3, the J call TRBJ2-2, with D possibly TRBD1 on 6 matching bases. Germline V gene lookup returns CDR1 LGHNA and CDR2 YSLEER. The length of the CDR3 is 14 residues. The ends were cut back, 8 bases at V and 5 bases at J, with 15 bases in the middle.

The chain employs TRBV10-3 and TRBJ2-7, with 10 nucleotides matching TRBD2. Losses at the gene ends were 11 bases for V and 2 bases for J; bases not matched to a gene: 9. Germline CDR1 is ENHRY and CDR2 is SYGVKD. The CDR3 contains 14 residues. The chain's CDR3 is CASIAGGTPYEQYF. CDR3 nucleotides: TGTGCCTCAATAGCGGGGGGAACCCCCTACGAGCAGTACTTC.

This clone was recorded once. J is TRBJ2-1 and V is TRBV7-9; D is perhaps TRBD1 or TRBD2 (5 bases each). Between the trimmed V and J ends, which lost 1 base and 6 bases, there was a span of 19 bases. Germline V gene lookup returns CDR1 SEHNR and CDR2 FQNEAQ (reference sequence). The CDR3 covers 17 residues. CDR3 protein: CASSLGVWGSVPNEQFF. CDR3 in DNA: TGTGCCAGCAGCTTAGGGGTCTGGGGGTCAGTCCCCAATGAGCAGTTCTTC.

This clone showed up just once. The V and J genes are TRBV6-5 and TRBJ1-5; weak D call: TRBD1 (5 bases). CDR3 size: 15 residues. Germline CDR1 and CDR2: MNHEY and SVGAGI. V was clipped by 7 bases and J by 5 bases, with 18 bases between them. In DNA, the CDR3 is TGTGCCAGCAAGGGGACCTCAAACCGATATCAGCCCCAGCATTTT. Residues: CASKGTSNRYQPQHF.

This chain uses TRBV20-1 with TRBJ1-1; D gene ambiguous. Germline CDR1 DFQATT, CDR2 SNEGSKA (reference sequence). The CDR3 consists of 11 residues. Deletions cut 6 bases from V and 4 bases from J, with 9 bases between. The CDR3 DNA is TGCAGTGCCACCCCGATCACTGAAGCTTTCTTT. Translated: CSATPITEAFF.

The chain has TRBV2 and TRBJ1-5; D call uncertain. The CDR3 totals 14 residues. Germline CDR1 and CDR2: SNHLY and FYNNEI. Trimming left V 3 bases short and J 0 bases short, with 6 bases between. CDR3 bases: TGTGCCAGCAGTGAGACTTATAGCAATCAGCCCCAGCATTTT. It specifies CASSETYSNQPQHF.